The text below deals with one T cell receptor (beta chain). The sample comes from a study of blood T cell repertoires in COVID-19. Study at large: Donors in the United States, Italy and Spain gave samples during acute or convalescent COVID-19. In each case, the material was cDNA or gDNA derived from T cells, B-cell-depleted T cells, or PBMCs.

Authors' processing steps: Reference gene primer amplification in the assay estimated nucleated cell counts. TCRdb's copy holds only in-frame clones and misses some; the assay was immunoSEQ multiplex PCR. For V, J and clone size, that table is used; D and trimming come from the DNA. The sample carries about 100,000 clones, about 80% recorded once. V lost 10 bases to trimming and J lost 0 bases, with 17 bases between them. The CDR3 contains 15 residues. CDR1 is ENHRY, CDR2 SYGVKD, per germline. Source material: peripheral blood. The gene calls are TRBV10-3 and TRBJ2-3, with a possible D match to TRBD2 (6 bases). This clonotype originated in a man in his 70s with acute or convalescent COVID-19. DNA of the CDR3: TGTGCCACCTCAGGCGGGGCCCTAAGCACAGATACGCAGTATTTT. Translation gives CATSGGALSTDTQYF.